The 19 T cell receptor beta chains reported below all come from one sample, sequenced in a study of T-cell memory formation after mild COVID-19. TCRdb reanalysed the 5' RACE reads using MiXCR and keeps one entry per CDR3 protein. The table shows about half a million distinct CDR3 sequences, with about 20% occurring only once. Sequences were obtained from PBMCs or a T cell subset sorted from them (not recorded which). The receptor source for this set is an adult woman who had mild COVID-19 (a few samples of this study predate the infection). Cell type and time point are not known.

DNA of the CDR3: TGTGCCAGCAGCCCAACCGGACTAGCGGGAGGGCAAGAGCAGTACTTC. It translates to CASSPTGLAGGQEQYF. The chain combines TRBV7-6 with TRBJ2-7, with TRBD2 matching over 15 bases. This CDR3 comprises 16 residues. V shed 5 bases, J shed 7 bases, and the junction held 9 bases outside the gene matches. Per germline, CDR1 SGHVS and CDR2 FNYEAQ.

This clonotype has only a few counts. V gene TRBV6-5 combines with J gene TRBJ2-7; D possibly corresponds to TRBD1 (5 bases). The V end was cut by 5 bases, the J end by 6 bases, with 11 bases between. The CDR3 loop spans 12 amino acids. The germline V gene has CDR1 MNHEY and CDR2 SVGAGI. The CDR3 here is CASSPGLFEQYF. The DNA of the CDR3 is TGTGCCAGCAGTCCAGGGTTGTTCGAGCAGTACTTC.

This clonotype was seen only a few times. The chain couples TRBV6-1 to TRBJ1-1; 7 positions match TRBD1. The CDR3 runs to 14 residues. In germline, CDR1 is MNHNS, CDR2 SASEGT. The V gene end was trimmed by 6 bases and the J gene end by 5 bases; junction bases not matched to a gene: 9. The CDR3 region has the DNA TGTGCCAGCAGCCACACAGGGGTGGGGACTGAAGCTTTCTTT. The encoded protein is CASSHTGVGTEAFF.

The chain links TRBV29-1 to TRBJ1-2; D gene uncertain. Germline assignment: CDR1 SQVTM and CDR2 ANQGSEA. The length of the CDR3 is 14 residues. V was clipped by 5 bases and J by 4 bases, with 17 bases between them. CDR3 residues: CSVPPEDVVYGYTF. The CDR3 DNA is TGCAGCGTTCCCCCAGAGGATGTTGTCTATGGCTACACCTTC.

This clonotype was observed a handful of times. V usage is TRBV5-1 and J usage is TRBJ2-7; possible D gene TRBD2, 5 bases. The germline V gene encodes CDR1 SGHRS and CDR2 YFSETQ. The ends were cut back, 2 bases at V and 9 bases at J, with 15 bases in the middle. This CDR3 is 13 amino acids long. CDR3 amino acids: CASSFKQYSGQYF. CDR3 nucleotides: TGCGCCAGCAGCTTTAAGCAATACAGCGGGCAGTACTTC.

This clonotype appeared many times. The V gene is TRBV5-1, the J gene TRBJ1-5; D is perhaps TRBD1 (6 bases). Germline loops: CDR1 SGHRS, CDR2 YFSETQ. The V end lost 7 bases, the J end lost 2 bases, and 13 bases lay between the germline ends. This CDR3 has 14 residues. CDR3 in DNA: TGCGCCAGCCGCGAGGGGGTGGGCAATCAGCCCCAGCATTTT. It specifies CASREGVGNQPQHF.

This clonotype was seen a handful of times. The chain is built from TRBV7-2 and TRBJ2-1; D is unresolved. The germline V and J ends were trimmed by 6 bases and 1 base, with 13 bases remaining between them. CDR1 is SGHTA and CDR2 is FQGNSA in the germline V gene. CDR3 length equals 15 residues. The CDR3 loop reads CASRVPTDSYNEQFF. The CDR3 nucleotides read TGTGCCAGCAGAGTTCCGACCGATTCCTACAATGAGCAGTTCTTC. Full variable domain (remainder filled in from reference TRBV7-2 and TRBJ2-1): GAGVSQSPSNKVTEKGKDVELRCDPISGHTALYWYRQSLGQGLEFLIYFQGNSAPDKSGLPSDRFSAERTGGSVSTLTIQRTQQEDSAVYLCASRVPTDSYNEQFFGPGTRLTVL.

This clonotype occurred a few times. J is TRBJ1-2 and V is TRBV20-1; D is possibly TRBD1 (6 bases). CDR3 length equals 14 residues. Germline V lookup: CDR1 DFQATT, CDR2 SNEGSKA (reference sequence). The V end lost 0 bases, the J end lost 8 bases, and 16 bases lay between the germline ends. The CDR3, as DNA: TGCAGTGCTAGAGATCCGAACGCAGGGGAGGGCTACACCTTC. Amino acid sequence: CSARDPNAGEGYTF.

The J gene is TRBJ1-2, the V gene TRBV20-1, with TRBD1 as a possible D gene (6 bases). This CDR3 spans 13 amino acids. V was cut by 3 bases and J by 4 bases, with 12 bases left in between. Germline assignment: CDR1 DFQATT and CDR2 SNEGSKA (reference sequence). The CDR3: CSASSGGGYGYTF. CDR3 coding DNA: TGCAGTGCTAGTTCGGGGGGCGGCTATGGCTACACCTTC.

This clonotype has a handful of counts. The V and J genes are TRBV5-1 and TRBJ2-6, with D uncertain. The length of the CDR3 is 17 residues. The germline gives CDR1 SGHRS, CDR2 YFSETQ. Trimming stripped 1 base from V and 0 bases from J, with 11 bases between. CDR3 nucleotide sequence: TGCGCCAGCAGCTTGTGGCAGGCGAACTCTGGGGCCAACGTCCTGACTTTC. Translated: CASSLWQANSGANVLTF.

The genes are TRBV24-1 and TRBJ2-1; TRBD2 is a possible D gene (6 bases). Per germline, CDR1 KGHDR and CDR2 SFDVKD. The CDR3 totals 15 residues. V was cut by 5 bases and J by 7 bases, with 17 bases left in between. In DNA form, the CDR3 reads TGTGCCACCAGTGTCCCTAGCGAGCCTGGGAATGAGCAGTTCTTC. Its protein product is CATSVPSEPGNEQFF.

This clonotype was detected once. The chain has TRBV11-3 and TRBJ2-7, with 7 bases lining up with TRBD2. V shed 7 bases and J 3 bases; nucleotides not matched to a gene: 6. Germline V gene lookup returns CDR1 SGHNT and CDR2 YENEEA. This CDR3 region has 13 residues. The CDR3 coding sequence is TGTGCCAGCACTCGCGGGGGTGGCTACGAGCAGTACTTC. It specifies CASTRGGGYEQYF.

There are a few counts of this clonotype. The chain links TRBV7-6 to TRBJ2-1; 9 bases align to TRBD2. V lost 4 bases and J lost 5; bases outside the gene matches: 6. The V gene's germline CDR1 is SGHVS and CDR2 FNYEAQ. CDR3 length equals 15 residues. The CDR3 bases are TGTGCCAGCAGCTCCCCGAGCGGGAGGAACAATGAGCAGTTCTTC. Translated: CASSSPSGRNNEQFF.

This clonotype was observed a handful of times. The chain employs TRBV7-8 and TRBJ2-1; D is uncertain. The CDR3 totals 13 residues. V gave up 6 bases and J gave up 5 bases, with 11 bases separating them. Germline V lookup: CDR1 SGHVS, CDR2 FQNEAQ. The CDR3 DNA follows: TGTGCCAGCAGACGTCAATGGGACAATGAGCAGTTCTTC. The encoded protein is CASRRQWDNEQFF. Full variable domain (missing parts from reference TRBV7-8 and TRBJ2-1): GAGVSQSPRYKVAKRGQDVALRCDPISGHVSLFWYQQALGQGPEFLTYFQNEAQLDKSGLPSDRFFAERPEGSVSTLKIQRTQQEDSAVYLCASRRQWDNEQFFGPGTRLTVL.

This clonotype was picked up a small number of times. The CDR3 here is CAITRTLTGTEAFF. The CDR3 DNA reads TGTGCCATCACCAGGACACTCACCGGCACTGAAGCTTTCTTT. J is TRBJ1-1 and V is TRBV10-3; D possibly corresponds to TRBD1 (5 bases). The V end lost 7 bases, the J end lost 4 bases, and 16 bases lay between the germline ends. Germline-derived CDR1 and CDR2 are ENHRY and SYGVKD. The CDR3 is made up of 14 amino acids.

This clonotype has at least ten counts. Here the CDR3 DNA reads TGTGCCAGCAGTTACCCTCTAGCGGGAGGTAGCGAGCAGTACTTC. This codes for CASSYPLAGGSEQYF. V gene TRBV6-5 combines with J gene TRBJ2-7; 11 bases are a match to TRBD2. V trimming: 2 bases; J trimming: 6 bases; junction bases outside the gene matches: 6. This CDR3 has 15 amino acids. Germline V CDR1 and CDR2: MNHEY, SVGAGI.

This sequence joins TRBV2 and TRBJ2-7; 10 bases agree with TRBD2. J was trimmed by 6 bases and V by 7 bases; bases with no gene match: 12. CDR3 size: 15 residues. Per the germline V gene, CDR1 is SNHLY and CDR2 is FYNNEI. CDR3 sequence reads: CASTGNLAGVAEQYF. CDR3 coding DNA: TGTGCCAGCACGGGCAATCTAGCGGGAGTAGCCGAGCAGTACTTC.

V and J are TRBV4-1 and TRBJ2-1; 7 positions agree with TRBD1. Germline CDR1 reads MGHRA; CDR2 reads YSYEKL. Unmatched junction bases numbered 3, after V lost 3 bases and J lost 7 bases. The CDR3 is 13 amino acids. CDR3 sequence: CASSQVRGNEQFF. CDR3 bases: TGCGCCAGCAGCCAGGTCAGGGGGAATGAGCAGTTCTTC.

This clonotype was seen only a few times. This sequence joins TRBV15 and TRBJ2-1, with 9 positions matching TRBD1. This CDR3 is 14 amino acids long. Germline CDR1 LNHNV, CDR2 YYDKDF (reference sequence). V lost 3 bases and J lost 6; bases outside the gene matches: 3. The CDR3 region is CATSSPDRGNEQFF. Written as DNA, the CDR3 is TGTGCCACCAGCAGCCCGGACAGGGGCAATGAGCAGTTCTTC.